Here is one TCR beta chain with its context. Its antigen is unknown. Germline is not matched at one junction end, which may reflect a read error. This sample stems from a study of cytomegalovirus exposure and HLA in healthy donors. General study points: Analyses of presence and absence presupposed an approximately uniform sequencing depth across donors. Reports showed the classifier diagnosing cytomegalovirus status with high specificity and sensitivity.

The PCR used 60 Vbeta and 13 Jbeta primers. Per the original data handling: A later analysis tallied about 80 million unique TCR beta chains, 9.5 million to 14 million of them shared. TCRdb's table, derived via immunoSEQ multiplex PCR, lists solely in-frame clones and lacks some. The V and J calls and clone size come from that table; D and trimming were worked out from the DNA. The repertoire has roughly 110,000 clones, around 74% of them found once; the top ten carry 13% to 15%. Germline lookup yields CDR1 MNHEY and CDR2 SMNVEV (reference sequence). This CDR3 spans 14 amino acids. Input material: PBMCs. The rearrangement joins TRBV27 to TRBJ1-5; tentatively, D is TRBD1 (6 bases). The TCR originated in a middle-aged woman in good health and CMV-seropositive. In DNA, the CDR3 is TGTGCCAGCAGTCAACAGGGAAGCAGTCAGCCCCAGCATTTT. Its protein product is CASSQQGSSQPQHF.